The present T cell receptor (beta chain) was sequenced within a study of cytomegalovirus exposure and HLA in healthy donors (dated by TCRdb to the late 2010s). Describing the broader study: In an earlier analysis of 587 of the donors, 250 to 300 Gb of sequence data and approximately 120 million unique TCR beta sequences from roughly 200 million T cells were reported. The study profiled the T cell repertoires of 550 to 700 subjects by immunosequencing and related them to cytomegalovirus serostatus. Of the roughly 400 genotyped donors, 65% to 90% fell in the genetic ancestry cluster associated with self-reported Caucasian donors. All discovery cohort repertoires had been generated on a single sequencing platform. Alongside the repertoire data, information on donor age, sex, ethnicity and CMV serostatus was compiled. On average, about 240,000 unique TCR beta nucleotide sequences were sequenced per donor among 398 genotyped donors of the cohort, with about 17% of those sequences being non-productive. A later analysis re-examined previously published TCR beta repertoires from around 670 donors and added high-resolution HLA genotyping to investigate patterns of TCR occurrence. An early release that covered about 600 HLA-typed donors contained approximately 300 gigabases of sequencing data and 85 million to 100 million unique TCR sequences. Several DR-DQ haplotypes were treated as single units for association and clustering because of strong linkage in the cohort. The later analysis used no new phenotypic data to find candidate immune exposures, relying instead on TCR beta sequences and their occurrence across donors. A separate validation cohort of over a hundred different subjects was used in addition to the approximately 640-subject first cohort. HLA typing covered class I and class II loci at four-digit resolution. The number of typed donors differed by locus: about 620-640 for A, B, C, DRB1 and DQB1; approximately 520 for DQA1; some 590 for DPA1; and around 450 for DPB1. The aim of the study was to test whether cataloging public T cell receptors could identify signatures of past pathogen exposure. To predict cytomegalovirus infection status, the study combined high-throughput TCR immunosequencing, statistical association of individual TCRs with disease status, and machine learning. In an earlier analysis of about 590 of the donors, high-throughput TCR beta sequencing was used to judge whether each TCR beta V gene segment behaved as functional or pseudogenic. In a later genetic analysis, genome-wide SNP genotypes for about 65% of the 666 donors were used, and that subset was treated as a discovery cohort.

The cohort was made up of 500 to 800 healthy bone marrow donors. At the time of sampling, every cohort member was nominally healthy, though immune exposures that went unrecorded were likely present. The donor was CMV seronegative and belonged to the group of roughly 330 seronegative cohort members. Every donor gave a peripheral blood sample, and the peripheral blood mononuclear cells from that sample were used for TCR beta sequencing. The Qiagen DNeasy Blood Extraction Kit was used to extract genomic DNA from the blood cell samples. With regard to this clone: Its binding antigen is unknown. It has no much larger one-base neighbor in the sample; base qualities were not kept.

The CDR3 has 14 amino acids, counting the end cysteine and phenylalanine. CDR3 DNA is the only sequence kept; it has 42 bases, read in frame from the first base. CDR1 LNHDA and CDR2 SQIVND are derived from the germline V gene (reference sequence). The junction carries 12 bases between V and J, which are trimmed by 9 bases and 1 base respectively. Preparation of the library involved the immunoSEQ multiplex PCR assay. The multiplex PCR relied on a mix of 60 forward primers for TCR Vbeta segments and 13 reverse primers for TCR Jbeta segments. A multiplex PCR assay on genomic DNA amplified the CDR3 region of rearranged TCR beta genes. Amplified TCR beta libraries were sequenced as 87-base-pair reads on the Illumina HiSeq System. Regarding the original processing steps: A later analysis tallied tens of millions of unique TCR beta chains across the 600 to 700 repertoires, and about 10 million of those chains were shared by two or more donors. Raw reads were error-corrected and collapsed into unique sequences by a nearest-neighbor algorithm in which closely related sequences were merged to remove PCR and sequencing errors. Alignment of CDR3 sequences to IMGT reference sequences was used to assign V, D and J gene segments. For a sequence to be retained, a match of at least six nucleotides was required to both a V gene segment and a J gene segment. Rearrangements were classified as productive when the CDR3 lacked stop codons and remained in frame with V and J, and all other rearrangements were classified as non-productive. CDR3 was defined according to IMGT convention as the region running from the second conserved V-encoded cysteine to the conserved J-encoded phenylalanine. In an earlier analysis of around 540 of the donors, sequences lacking an unambiguous match to a single V gene segment were excluded. In an earlier analysis of approximately 560 of the donors, a V segment was called functional when productive rearrangements were above 56.7%, and segregating when the standard deviation between donors exceeded 5%. A statistical classification framework was built for diagnosing cytomegalovirus status from the catalog of TCR beta chain sequences. In a later analysis, TCR nucleotide sequences were compared against IMGT/GENE-DB human TR gene sequences so that V and J genes could be assigned. A later analysis assigned CDR3 sequences and most-parsimonious VDJ recombination scenarios with the TCRdist pipeline. In a later analysis, each TCR beta chain was defined by its CDR3 amino acid sequence together with its V-gene family, and reads without a unique V-gene family were excluded. A later analysis removed several hundred highly shared, low-generation-probability nucleotide sequences to deal with suspected cross-contamination and a sequencing artifact. In a later analysis, a clonal expansion index was calculated for each public chain from normalized within-repertoire ranks of inferred template counts. In a later analysis, generation probabilities were computed with a VDJ recombination model fitted to out-of-frame rearrangements, and the resulting probabilities were checked against IGoR. In a later analysis, hypergeometric tests were used to score TCR-TCR, TCR-HLA and TCR-CMV co-occurrence, with a repertoire-size bias correction applied to TCR pairs. A later analysis estimated false discovery rates by permuting HLA or CMV assignments 20 times. In a later analysis, co-occurring TCRs were grouped using DBSCAN, with TCRdist sequence similarity added in when clustering inside HLA-allele-positive subsets. Repertoires with fewer than 30,000 or more than 120,000 public chains were left out of co-occurrence clustering, as were about five repertoires with anomalous nucleotide sharing. TCRdb holds this immuneACCESS table with in-frame rearrangements only. Some clones are missing; in checked studies, unresolved V genes explain under half, and the rest has no known cause. V, J and clone size derive from that table, while D and trimming were established from the DNA sequence. The sample contains about 200,000 clones, approximately 88% of them found a single time. Of the sample, under 0.85% falls within the top ten clones.

On the study overall, not on this receptor specifically: Correlated functional status among segregating V segments might reflect linkage disequilibrium, but an unknown experimental factor could not be ruled out. Because the 87-base-pair reads could not distinguish some IMGT-functional V segments, including TRBV6-2 and TRBV6-3, those segments were excluded. Because HLA typing was missing for some donors at each locus, association tests included only the typed subset. Specific HLA alleles were associated with roughly 17,000 TCR beta sequences at a false discovery rate of 0.05 in a later analysis. In a later analysis, HLA-associated TCR beta chains were found to be more clonally expanded and to have lower generation probabilities than equally common non-associated chains. For the cohort, immune exposure information was limited to CMV serostatus. A further reported finding was that TCR beta sequences accurately predicted the HLA-A and HLA-B alleles for most subjects in the first cohort. Presence/absence analyses assumed roughly uniform sequencing depth across donors, an assumption that may not hold. A later analysis found that most CMV-associated TCR beta chains appeared HLA-restricted, with HLA associations seemingly driven largely by CMV exposure. The authors suggested that the approach could potentially be extended to other disease states and immunological phenotypes. The study gave a list of 150 to 200 TCR beta chains associated with cytomegalovirus. The cohort was sequenced for TCR beta chains only, and without alpha or paired-chain data the features that could be detected were limited. In an earlier analysis of some 550 of the donors, most TCR beta V segments were observed in productive rearrangements about 87% or about 30% of the time, broadly matching IMGT annotations. According to a later analysis, parvovirus B19, influenza, CMV and Epstein-Barr virus appeared linked to several top co-occurrence clusters. When HLA alleles, especially DR and DQ, strongly co-occurred, TCR associations were difficult to assign to individual alleles. Because counts were too low, about 15 rarely observed V segments, including chromosome 9 orphons, were left out of the earlier analysis of 587 of the donors. V-gene and J-gene trimming of TCR beta chains was associated with a missense DCLRE1C variant in a later genetic analysis, and the association was replicated in an independent cohort. In a later analysis, TCR association rates were found to vary across HLA loci, with the most associated TCRs seen for DRB1 alleles and the fewest for HLA-C alleles. Compared with the 666-donor mean, donors in an Asian-associated ancestry cluster had fewer N-insertions in productive TCRs, according to a later genetic analysis. While some public TCRs were present in many individuals, most TCR sequences turned up only very rarely across donors. Cytomegalovirus status was reported to be diagnosed by the classifier with high specificity and sensitivity in both the original and validation cohorts. A cluster of highly shared sequence variants was judged likely to be a technical artifact of the sequencing pipeline. Three of the identified cytomegalovirus-associated TCR beta chains were confirmed in vitro to be specific for cytomegalovirus antigens.

Sequencing was carried out using PBMCs. Here the chain combines TRBV19 and TRBJ2-2, with a weak D call of TRBD2 (5 bases match). The clonotype comes from a boy aged 2 to 10 in good health and CMV-seronegative. Here the CDR3 is given as CASYGEGNTGELFF. The nucleotides are TGTGCCAGCTACGGAGAGGGGAACACCGGGGAGCTGTTTTTT.